This paragraph reports one T cell receptor beta chain. The entry originates in a study of blood T cell repertoires in COVID-19. Germline CDR1 and CDR2: SGHNT and YYREEE (reference sequence). The CDR3 contains 13 residues. The trim removed 4 bases at V and 7 bases at J, leaving 3 bases unmatched. Produced via immunoSEQ multiplex PCR; TCRdb's table is partial and in-frame only. Among about 100,000 clones listed, 79% were seen once. This chain connects TRBV5-4 to TRBJ2-2, with 8 bases identical to TRBD1. The sequenced sample was peripheral blood. This receptor was identified in a woman of 80 years or more with active or convalescent COVID-19. Written as DNA, the CDR3 is TGTGCCAGCAGCCAGGGGGCGGGCGGGGAGCTGTTTTTT. It yields the protein CASSQGAGGELFF.